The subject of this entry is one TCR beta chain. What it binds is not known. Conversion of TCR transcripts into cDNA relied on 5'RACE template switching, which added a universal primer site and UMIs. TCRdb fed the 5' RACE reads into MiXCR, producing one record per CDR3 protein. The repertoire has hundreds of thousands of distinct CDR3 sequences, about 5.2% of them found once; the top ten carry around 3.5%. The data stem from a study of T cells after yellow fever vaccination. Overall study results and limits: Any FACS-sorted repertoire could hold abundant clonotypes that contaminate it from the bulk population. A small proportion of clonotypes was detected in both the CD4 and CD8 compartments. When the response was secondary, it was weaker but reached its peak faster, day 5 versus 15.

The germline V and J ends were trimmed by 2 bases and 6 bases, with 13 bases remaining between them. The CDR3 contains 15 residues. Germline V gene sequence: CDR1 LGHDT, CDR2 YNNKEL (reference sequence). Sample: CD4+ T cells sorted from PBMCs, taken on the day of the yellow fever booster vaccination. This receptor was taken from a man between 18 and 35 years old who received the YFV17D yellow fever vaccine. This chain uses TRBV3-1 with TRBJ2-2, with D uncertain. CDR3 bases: TGTGCCAGCAGCCAATTAAGATGGGGATCCGGGGAGCTGTTTTTT. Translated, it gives CASSQLRWGSGELFF.